This is a list of T cell receptor beta chains from one sample in a study of blood T cells in healthy people across ages. TCRdb called the 5' RACE reads again in MiXCR, with one record for every CDR3 protein. The data contain around 520,000 distinct CDR3 sequences, about 29% of them singletons. The same data also went into a second study, on T cells of mothers and their children.

The sample consisted of blood. The receptors originated from a boy aged 2 to 10 in good health. CDR3s include the opening cysteine and the closing phenylalanine or tryptophan.

v_call | cdr3_aa
TRBV28 | CASSLFPRGANIQYF
TRBV6-5 | CASSYSPRLAKNIQYF
TRBV20-1 | CSASDYNEQFF
TRBV4-3 | CASSQEGGRGDIQYF
TRBV20-1 | CSASRWYGELFF
TRBV6-1 | CAIPLRGGTDSYNEQFF
TRBV7-9 | CASSPTGYSYEQYF
TRBV5-1 | CASSLANMNTEAFF
TRBV10-3 | CAISEGGSRSSHEQYF
TRBV27 | CASSLIGGSNQPQHF
TRBV29-1 | CSVRTGNQNTEAFF
TRBV7-3 | CASSQDSDQPQHF
TRBV6-6 | CASSPRELNEQYF
TRBV29-1 | CSARLDTEAFF
TRBV10-3 | CAISGQGADETQYF
TRBV6-5 | CASNTGPQQETQYF
TRBV10-3 | CAISEPGHSNQPQHF
TRBV10-3 | CAIRSGLAGRRTDTQYF
TRBV4-2 | CASSQVSKNIQYF
TRBV12-3/TRBV12-4 | CASSLQGARTDTQYF
TRBV6-5 | CASSGLAGVDTQYF
TRBV20-1 | CSARDRNEKLFF
TRBV29-1 | CSVGNRGHHNEQFF
TRBV29-1 | CSASWPGSGEKLFF
TRBV6-5 | CASSYSGNGDTEAFF
TRBV2 | CASRRQDPRGIQYF
TRBV6-4 | CASRTQGFTEAFF
TRBV29-1 | CSVLQGGDSTNEKLFF
TRBV7-9 | CASSPRTEYEQYF
TRBV5-6 | CASSPPRSGGRDEKLFF
TRBV3-1 | CASSQSGAGQPQHF
TRBV6-5 | CASSPTIGGQETQYF
TRBV5-1 | CASSLVEPGTGELFF
TRBV13 | CASSLAGPSSYNEQFF
TRBV6-4 | CASSDPTGVKAKNIQYF
TRBV10-2 | CASSEVADIRETQYF
TRBV24-1 | CATSAGEGTEAFF
TRBV27 | CASRRGAGEELNTEAFF
TRBV10-3 | CAISEYGSNYGYTF
TRBV10-3 | CAISLTSNTEAFF
TRBV2 | CASMGGRAYNEQFF
TRBV25-1 | CASSDSGQGPSYEQYF
TRBV11-3 | CASSLFRGKEAQYF
TRBV20-1 | CSADDGRTTDTQYF
TRBV4-1 | CASSQVFGAGNTIYF
TRBV12-3/TRBV12-4 | CASIVQGSTEAFF
TRBV19 | CASSTRDPGGTEAFF
TRBV20-1 | CSALRGDLAKNIQYF
TRBV27 | CASSLTPGTGGEQYF
TRBV24-1 | CATSDSLQGWSGELFF
TRBV20-1 | CSARDRVDYEQYF
TRBV20-1 | CSARTGVSREKLFF
TRBV20-1 | CSPWGASPVGETQYF
TRBV12-3/TRBV12-4 | CASSFAGQGTQYF
TRBV7-2 | CASSPHYRDGYTF
TRBV6-6 | CASSYRIQANTEAFF
TRBV7-9 | CASSAAGTGTNQPQHF
TRBV10-3 | CATATSGEQYF